This T cell receptor (beta chain) was sequenced during a study of CD8 T cells in Susac syndrome. TCR beta sequencing covered blood CD8+ and CD4+ T cells. The patients serving as multiple sclerosis controls were treatment-naive. They had stable or active relapsing-remitting disease and fulfilled revised McDonald criteria. Both CD4+ and CD8+ T cells were negatively isolated, and TEMRA cells underwent FACS enrichment. The V and J ends lost 0 bases and 3 bases respectively, with 10 bases between them. The CDR3 has 15 residues. The germline CDR1 and CDR2 sequences are LGHDT and YNNKEL (reference sequence). The authors reverse transcribed roughly 0.5 to 1 ug RNA with random hexamers. Amplification of TCR beta CDR3 by immunoSEQ multiplex PCR spanned 54 Vbeta and 13 Jbeta. One entry per CDR3 protein results from TCRdb running MiXCR on the immunoSEQ multiplex PCR reads. The repertoire consists of around 280,000 distinct CDR3 sequences, with under 95% occurring once and the leading ten covering approximately 0.065%.

The sequenced sample consisted of CD4+ T cells from PBMCs. The chain joins TRBV3-1 to TRBJ2-3; the D gene could be TRBD1 or TRBD2 (5 bases each). The TCR was taken from a human donor with multiple sclerosis. In DNA, the CDR3 is TGTGCCAGCAGCCAAGAATGGGGGAGTACAGATACGCAGTATTTT. This translates into CASSQEWGSTDTQYF.